The entry below gives a single T cell receptor beta chain sequence along with its context. The data were obtained in a study of siplizumab effects on memory and regulatory T cells. The ends were cut back, 7 bases at V and 4 bases at J, with 11 bases in the middle. Germline assignment: CDR1 MNHNY and CDR2 SVGAGI (reference sequence). CDR3 size: 13 residues. Measured with immunoSEQ multiplex PCR; TCRdb has only the in-frame clones, and not every one. In the table there are approximately 100,000 clones, 90% to 95% of which are singletons. The sequence was collected from a human donor in good health. V gene TRBV6-6 combines with J gene TRBJ2-1; possible D gene TRBD2, 5 bases. The specimen was non-Treg CD4+ T cells sorted from blood. For the CDR3, the DNA is TGTGCCAGCACGCCCACGGGATACAATGAGCAGTTCTTC. It is translated as CASTPTGYNEQFF.